Listed below are T cell receptor beta chains from one sample, sequenced in a study of post-analysis software for immune sequencing data. TCRdb re-derived calls from the PCR reads in MiXCR, one entry per CDR3 protein. The profile shows about 400,000 distinct CDR3 sequences, approximately 33% of them singletons. Specimen: blood. All receptors come from a girl aged 5-17 years with multiple sclerosis. CDR3s include the opening cysteine and the closing phenylalanine or tryptophan. D genes are given only for firm matches. Some rows mark clone size as missing; the rest say once, few, many or name a class of expanded clone.

size	V	D	J	DNA	CDR3
-	TRBV4-2	TRBD2	TRBJ2-5	TGTGCCAGCAGCCAAGGGGTAGCGGGGGCTAAGGGGGGCTCCCAGTACTTC	CASSQGVAGAKGGSQYF
-	TRBV7-2	-	TRBJ2-1	TGTGCCAGCAGCTTAGCCGGGACCGGCGGGGATGAGCAGTTCTTC	CASSLAGTGGDEQFF
-	TRBV5-5	TRBD2	TRBJ2-1	TGTGCCAGCAGCACTAGCGGGGGGCAGTACAATGAGCAGTTCTTC	CASSTSGGQYNEQFF
few	TRBV5-1	-	TRBJ2-5	TGCGCCAGCAGCTTGAATACGGGAGGGGGCCACGAGACCCAGTACTTC	CASSLNTGGGHETQYF
few	TRBV5-5	TRBD2	TRBJ2-1	TGTGCCAGCAGCTTAGTAACGGGGGGGTACAATGAGCAGTTCTTC	CASSLVTGGYNEQFF
many	TRBV2	-	TRBJ2-5	TGTGCCAGCAGTCGACTAGGGGAGACCCAGTACTTC	CASSRLGETQYF
few	TRBV4-2	-	TRBJ2-1	TGTGCCAGCAGCCCCGAATTAGCGCCTTACAATGAGCAGTTCTTC	CASSPELAPYNEQFF
-	TRBV6-1	-	TRBJ2-7	TGTGCCAGCAGGCGGGACAGCCCCTACAATGAGCAGTACTTC	CASRRDSPYNEQYF
few	TRBV4-1	TRBD1	TRBJ2-7	TGCGCCAGCAGCCGCGGAGGGACAGGGGACAACGAGCAGTACTTC	CASSRGGTGDNEQYF
once	TRBV11-2	-	TRBJ2-1	TGTGCCAGCAGTACGGATGAGCAGTTCTTC	CASSTDEQFF
once	TRBV25-1	-	TRBJ2-3	TGTGCCAGCAGGCCCCCTTGGGCGGGCACAGATACGCAGTATTTT	CASRPPWAGTDTQYF
-	TRBV5-6	TRBD1	TRBJ1-2	TGTGCCAGCAGCTTGGGACAGGGGGCTTTGGGCTACACCTTC	CASSLGQGALGYTF
-	TRBV2	TRBD1	TRBJ1-2	TGTGCCAGCAGTGCCCCGACAGGGGACATCTATGGCTACACCTTC	CASSAPTGDIYGYTF
-	TRBV4-3	-	TRBJ2-7	TGCGCCAGCAGCCAAGGCATCTCGCAGGGCCCCTACGAGCAGTACTTC	CASSQGISQGPYEQYF
-	TRBV29-1	TRBD2	TRBJ2-3	TGCAGCGCCCGGGAGGGTTCAGATACGCAGTATTTT	CSAREGSDTQYF
-	TRBV25-1	TRBD2	TRBJ2-7	TGTGCCAGCAGTGAAAGTTGGACTAGCGGGCCAAGCTCCTACGAGCAGTACTTC	CASSESWTSGPSSYEQYF
-	TRBV7-9	-	TRBJ2-1	TGTGCCAGCAGCTTAGGTAGTCCTGGGGATGAGCGGTTCTTC	CASSLGSPGDERFF
few	TRBV29-1	TRBD2	TRBJ2-1	TGCAGCGTTGCGGCGGGGGGGTACAATGAGCAGTTCTTC	CSVAAGGYNEQFF
-	TRBV5-1	TRBD2	TRBJ2-1	TGCGCCAGCAGCACCGATCCGGGGGGGCTCGACTGGCCCCCTAGCTACAATGAGCAGTTCTTC	CASSTDPGGLDWPPSYNEQFF
-	TRBV20-1	TRBD1	TRBJ1-2	TGCAGTGCTCCCGGGACAGTCGCGACTCTGGGCTATGGCTACACCTTC	CSAPGTVATLGYGYTF
-	TRBV6-2/TRBV6-3	-	TRBJ2-7	TGTGCCAGCAAACTGGTCGACGAGCAGTACTTC	CASKLVDEQYF
few	TRBV7-2	-	TRBJ2-1	TGTGCCAGCAGCTTAGCCCCACAGGGTGGCTACAATGAGCAGTTCTTC	CASSLAPQGGYNEQFF
many	TRBV29-1	-	TRBJ1-2	TGCAGCGTTGGAGGTGTAGACTATGGCTACACCTTC	CSVGGVDYGYTF
few	TRBV7-9	-	TRBJ2-3	TGTGCCAGCAGCCTCTCCACAGGGAGCAACACAGATACGCAGTATTTT	CASSLSTGSNTDTQYF
-	TRBV7-9	-	TRBJ2-3	TGTGCCAGCAAAACGGCAGGAGATACGCAGTATTTT	CASKTAGDTQYF
few	TRBV20-1	TRBD1	TRBJ1-2	TGCAGTGCTAGGTATCAGGGGGCTGGTTATGGCTACACCTTC	CSARYQGAGYGYTF
many	TRBV7-9	TRBD2	TRBJ2-7	TGTGCCAGCAGCTTATATTCCTGGGGGGGGTCGTCCTACGAGCAGTACTTC	CASSLYSWGGSSYEQYF
-	TRBV20-1	-	TRBJ2-2	TGCAGTGCTAGAGGGGGGACATCGAACACCGGGGAGCTGTTTTTT	CSARGGTSNTGELFF
once	TRBV7-2	TRBD2	TRBJ2-7	TGTGCCAGCAGCCCGAGACTAGCGGCCCGCCAAGAGACTCAGTACTTC	CASSPRLAARQETQYF
-	TRBV23-1	-	TRBJ1-6	TGCGCCAGCAGTCAATCCCCTGGACAGACGAGGAGCTCCTATAATTCACCCCTCCACTTT	CASSQSPGQTRSSYNSPLHF
few	TRBV14	TRBD1	TRBJ1-6	TGTGCCAGCAGCCAAGCATTCCCGGGACAGTCTAATTCACCCCTCCACTTT	CASSQAFPGQSNSPLHF
few	TRBV7-2	-	TRBJ1-5	TGTGCCAGCAGCTTAGCGCAGGAACAGCCCCAGCATTTT	CASSLAQEQPQHF
few	TRBV9	TRBD2	TRBJ2-7	TGTGCCAGCAGCGTAGGCGTAGCGGGAAACGAGCAGTACTTC	CASSVGVAGNEQYF
few	TRBV7-2	-	TRBJ2-3	TGTGCCAGCAGCTTAACATGGGGTACGCAGTATTTT	CASSLTWGTQYF
-	TRBV12-3/TRBV12-4	-	TRBJ2-5	TGTGCCAGCAGTCCGACGGGGTTGCAAGAGACCCAGTACTTC	CASSPTGLQETQYF
-	TRBV20-1	TRBD1	TRBJ2-5	TGCAGTGCTAGAGGTCAAGACAGGGTCTCTGAGGCCCAGTACTTC	CSARGQDRVSEAQYF
-	TRBV7-2	TRBD2	TRBJ2-3	TGTGCCAGCAGCCTGTCGGGACTAGCGGCCCTCAGCACAGATACGCAGTATTTT	CASSLSGLAALSTDTQYF
-	TRBV7-8	-	TRBJ2-5	TGTGCCAGCAGCTTAAGAAGTACAGCCGCCCTAGAGACCCAGTACTTC	CASSLRSTAALETQYF
-	TRBV10-3	-	TRBJ2-7	TGTGCCATCAGTGATTGGGAGGAGTCCGAGCAGTACTTC	CAISDWEESEQYF
few	TRBV29-1	-	TRBJ1-2	TGCAGCGTTGGAAAAGGGGGGCAGATGGGTGGCTACACCTTC	CSVGKGGQMGGYTF
-	TRBV12-3/TRBV12-4	TRBD1	TRBJ1-2	TGTGCCAGCAGTCCTCGGTGGGGACAGGGGGCTTTAGGCTATGGCTACACCTTC	CASSPRWGQGALGYGYTF
few	TRBV20-1	-	TRBJ2-1	TGCAGTGCTCCCGCGGGCGGAAACCCCCTCTGGGAGCAGTTCTTC	CSAPAGGNPLWEQFF
few	TRBV3-1	-	TRBJ2-1	TGTGCCAGCAGCCAAGATCCCCAGTCCTACAATGAGCAGTTCTTC	CASSQDPQSYNEQFF
-	TRBV20-1	TRBD1	TRBJ1-1	TGCAGTGTCACCGGGACAGGGGGCGCGAGTACTGAAGCTTTCTTT	CSVTGTGGASTEAFF
-	TRBV20-1	TRBD1	TRBJ1-2	TGCAGTGCACCAGGGGGTGGTGGCTATGGCTACACCTTC	CSAPGGGGYGYTF
-	TRBV4-1	TRBD1	TRBJ2-6	TGCGCCAGCAGCCAAACAGGGGGCTCTGGGGCCAACGTCCTGACTTTC	CASSQTGGSGANVLTF
-	TRBV20-1	TRBD1	TRBJ2-7	TGCAGTGGAGCCGGGACAGGGGGTTTCTCCTACGAGCAGTACTTC	CSGAGTGGFSYEQYF
-	TRBV20-1	-	TRBJ2-5	TGCAGTGCTAACCCAGGGTCCCCTACGGAGACCCAGTACTTC	CSANPGSPTETQYF
few	TRBV7-9	-	TRBJ2-3	TGTGCCAGCAGCTCTTTTACCCCAAGCACAGATACGCAGTATTTT	CASSSFTPSTDTQYF
few	TRBV18	-	TRBJ2-1	TGTGCCAGCTCACCTACAGGGCAAGACTACAATGAGCAGTTCTTC	CASSPTGQDYNEQFF
-	TRBV28	-	TRBJ2-7	TGTGCCGGCAGGCCCCGGGACTTAGGCTACGAGCAGTACTTC	CAGRPRDLGYEQYF
few	TRBV3-1	-	TRBJ1-1	TGTGCCAGCAGCAACGGTGAAATGAACACTGAAGCTTTCTTT	CASSNGEMNTEAFF
-	TRBV5-1	TRBD1	TRBJ1-3	TGCGCCAGCAGCTTGGAATATAGGGGGCCTGGAAACACCATATATTTT	CASSLEYRGPGNTIYF
few	TRBV4-1	TRBD2	TRBJ2-5	TGCGCCAGCAGCGGCCACGGGACTAGCGGACAAGGGACCCAGTACTTC	CASSGHGTSGQGTQYF
few	TRBV6-5	TRBD1	TRBJ1-1	TGTGCCAGCAGTTACTCGATACAGGGGGCCGGTGAAGCTTTCTTT	CASSYSIQGAGEAFF
-	TRBV10-3	-	TRBJ2-7	TGTGCCATCAAGGGGGAAAATGAGCAGTACTTC	CAIKGENEQYF
-	TRBV5-5	TRBD1	TRBJ1-5	TGTGCCAGCAGCCCCCTGACAGGGAATAGCAATCAGCCCCAGCATTTT	CASSPLTGNSNQPQHF
once	TRBV7-2	-	TRBJ2-3	TGTGCCAGCAGCCCTCAGCCGTCCACTAGCACAGATACGCAGTATTTT	CASSPQPSTSTDTQYF
few	TRBV6-2/TRBV6-3	-	TRBJ1-2	TGTGCCAGCAGTCAAGAGACGGCTCCTAACTATGGCTACACCTTC	CASSQETAPNYGYTF
once	TRBV6-1	-	TRBJ1-4	TGTGCCACGAATGGGGGGGACGGCGGGAATGAAAAACTGTTTTTT	CATNGGDGGNEKLFF